This entry features one TCR beta chain sequence. At one end, the junction sequence differs from germline, possibly due to a read error. The roughly 19-32 mg bulk tissue piece was not sorted before simultaneous RNA and DNA extraction. This sample was taken from a study of tumor-infiltrating lymphocytes in primary liver carcinoma. About the study: Samples yielded about 3.65 to 8 million productive TCRbeta reads, similar across tissue types.

Starting from around 500 ng of total RNA, TCR beta cDNA was produced with a primer in the constant region. ARM-PCR, slightly modified, supplied the TCR beta libraries through three nested multiplex PCR rounds. TCRdb redid the calling of the multiplex PCR reads with MiXCR, one entry per CDR3 protein. The table shows some 130,000 distinct CDR3 sequences, with roughly 70% occurring only once. Sequences were obtained from tumor-adjacent normal liver tissue. The sequence was collected from a woman aged 60-70 years with primary liver carcinoma and hepatitis B virus infection.

The CDR3 nucleotides are TGTGCCGGCAGCTTACTCGGACATGTAGGGAATGAGCAGTTCTTC. Amino acid sequence: CAGSLLGHVGNEQFF. V is TRBV11-2 and J is TRBJ2-1; D perhaps matches TRBD1 (5 bases). From germline, CDR1 is SGHAT and CDR2 FQNNGV. There are 15 residues in the CDR3.